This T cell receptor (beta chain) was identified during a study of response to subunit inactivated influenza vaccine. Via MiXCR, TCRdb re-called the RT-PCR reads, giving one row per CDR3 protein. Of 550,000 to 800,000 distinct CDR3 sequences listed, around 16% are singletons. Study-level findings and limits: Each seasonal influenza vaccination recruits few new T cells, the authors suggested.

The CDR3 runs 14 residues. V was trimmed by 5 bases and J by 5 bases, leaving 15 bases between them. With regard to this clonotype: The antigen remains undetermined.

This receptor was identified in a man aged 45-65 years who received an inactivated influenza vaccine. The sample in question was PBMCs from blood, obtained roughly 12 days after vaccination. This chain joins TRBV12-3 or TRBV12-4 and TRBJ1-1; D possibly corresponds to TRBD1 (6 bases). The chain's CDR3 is CASSLQKGGTEAFF. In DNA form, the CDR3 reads TGTGCCAGCAGTCTACAGAAGGGGGGAACTGAAGCTTTCTTT.